In this sample, the clone carrying this T cell receptor (beta chain) turned up a few times. Its antigen remains unknown. An Oncomine TCR Beta short-read assay was used to sequence the DNA from cultured CD4+ T cells. Genomic DNA was taken out of cultured CD4+ T cells by extraction. MiXCR, applied by TCRdb to the PCR reads, yields one record per CDR3 protein. The sample lists about 7,100 distinct CDR3 sequences, just over 45% occurring once. Treatment described: 10-day PBMC culture with coronavirus spike peptide pools or control peptides (ViraFEST assay). Researchers collected the unexposed donor's CD4+ T cells before the COVID-19 pandemic (2011-2018). This sample stems from a study of vaccination and CD4 T cells after COVID-19. Germline CDR1 SGHTA, CDR2 FQGTGA. The ends lost 5 bases at V and 4 bases at J; junction bases unmatched: 7. The CDR3 is 16 amino acids.

The clonotype was recovered from a human donor in good health. V and J are TRBV7-3 and TRBJ2-1, with 11 bases matching TRBD2. The sample taken for sequencing was CD4+ T cells from blood, cultured in vitro. The CDR3 coding sequence is TGTGCCAGCAGCCTATACCCTAGCGGGGGGTACAATGAGCAGTTCTTC. Amino acids: CASSLYPSGGYNEQFF.